This T cell receptor (beta chain) was found in a study of CD8+CD57+ T cells in acquired aplastic anemia. Study at large: Sorted CD4+ plus CD8+ cells gave DNA averaging roughly 3.5 ug.

The CDR3 length is 13 residues. CDR1 LNHDA and CDR2 SQIVND come from the germline V gene (reference sequence). V lost 4 bases and J lost 4; bases outside the gene matches: 3. CDR3 and TCR beta VDJ profiling relied on genomic DNA as the template. From the reads, TCRdb called clonotypes with MiXCR, one entry per CDR3 protein. The sample includes fewer than 70,000 distinct CDR3 sequences, 45% to 55% of them seen just once. Sample: sorted CD4+, CD8+, or CD8+CD57+ T cells (not recorded which) from PBMCs. The receptor was derived from a human donor in good health, serving as a control. The chain combines TRBV19 with TRBJ1-1; TRBD1 aligns across 7 bases. The CDR3 DNA reads as TGTGCCAGTAGTAACCAGGGGGGCACTGAAGCTTTCTTT. The encoded protein is CASSNQGGTEAFF.